Each of the 8 T cell receptor beta chains below was sequenced from the same sample in a study of a mutant IDH1 vaccine in newly diagnosed glioma. These receptors have no identified antigens. Method: immunoSEQ multiplex PCR; TCRdb's copy keeps in-frame clones and lacks some. Of over 50,000 clones in the sample, approximately 80% were seen once. The time point: week 5, during vaccination. The investigators gave 300 ug of mutant IDH1 20-mer peptide in each vaccine dose, together with topical imiquimod. The input for sequencing was PBMCs, taken from a glioma patient whose treatment included an IDH1 peptide vaccine. These receptors were taken from a man under 40 with glioma.

This clone was seen only a few times. This sequence joins TRBV27 and TRBJ1-2; D possibly corresponds to TRBD1 (5 bases). This CDR3 region has 13 residues. Germline values: CDR1 MNHEY, CDR2 SMNVEV (reference sequence). V was shortened by 2 bases and J by 5 bases, with 9 bases between the two germline ends. Written as DNA, the CDR3 is TGTGCCAGCAGTTTAAGGGGATCATATGGCTACACCTTC. Its translation is CASSLRGSYGYTF.

The chain is built from TRBV11-2 and TRBJ1-1, with D uncertain. Looked up from germline, CDR1 is SGHAT and CDR2 is FQNNGV. V gave up 1 base and J gave up 0 bases, with 3 bases separating them. This CDR3 has 13 amino acids. CDR3 nucleotides: TGTGCCAGCAGCTTAGGCTTGAACACTGAAGCTTTCTTT. This gives the protein CASSLGLNTEAFF.

The chain carries TRBV19 and TRBJ1-5, with D unresolved. V shed 9 bases and J shed 8 bases, with 14 bases lying between them. This CDR3 is 12 amino acids long. Germline V gene sequence: CDR1 LNHDA, CDR2 SQIVND (reference sequence). This chain's CDR3 is CASKATGKPQHF. The CDR3 DNA reads TGTGCCAGCAAGGCGACGGGGAAGCCCCAGCATTTT. Based on the CDR3 plus reference TRBV19 and TRBJ1-5, the full variable domain is DGGITQSPKYLFRKEGQNVTLSCEQNLNHDAMYWYRQDPGQGLRLIYYSQIVNDFQKGDIAEGYSVSREKKESFPLTVTSAQKNPTAFYLCASKATGKPQHFGDGTRLSIL.

The V and J genes are TRBV5-1 and TRBJ1-2, with D possibly being TRBD1 (5 bases). Germline V gene lookup returns CDR1 SGHRS and CDR2 YFSETQ. This CDR3 is built from 13 residues. V dropped 4 bases and J dropped 8 bases, with 15 bases sitting between them. CDR3 coding DNA: TGCGCCAGCAGCCCGCGGGGGGTAGTCGGCTACACCTTC. The encoded protein is CASSPRGVVGYTF.

J is TRBJ2-7 and V is TRBV4-2, with a weak D call TRBD1 (8 bases). V gave up 2 bases and J gave up 1 base, with 15 bases separating them. There are 16 residues in the CDR3. Germline V gene lookup returns CDR1 LGHNA and CDR2 YNFKEQ. This CDR3 reads CASSQPQGGFSYEQYF. In DNA, the CDR3 is TGTGCCAGCAGCCAACCACAGGGGGGGTTTTCCTACGAGCAGTACTTC.

The chain links TRBV6-5 to TRBJ1-5; D is undetermined. The V and J ends lost 4 bases and 0 bases respectively, with 10 bases between them. Germline CDR1 is MNHEY and CDR2 is SVGAGI. The CDR3 length is 15 residues. CDR3 sequence: CASSLLIHSNQPQHF. CDR3 bases: TGTGCCAGCAGTTTACTGATACATAGCAATCAGCCCCAGCATTTT.

This rearrangement joins TRBV4-2 to TRBJ2-3; 9 bases agree with TRBD2. The CDR3 is 16 residues long. Germline values: CDR1 LGHNA, CDR2 YNFKEQ. Trimming removed 0 bases from V and 1 base from J; junction bases left unmatched: 2. The DNA for the CDR3 is TGTGCCAGCAGCCAAGAGGCTAGCGGGGGCACAGATACGCAGTATTTT. Its protein is CASSQEASGGTDTQYF.

Details on this clone: Sequence at one end of the junction differs from germline and may be a read error. This chain links TRBV6-1 with TRBJ2-5; 14 bases line up with TRBD2. Looked up from germline, CDR1 is MNHNS and CDR2 is SASEGT. The length of the CDR3 is 15 residues. CDR3: CACSVTSGGAETQYF. CDR3 nucleotide sequence: TGTGCCTGCAGTGTGACTAGCGGGGGGGCCGAGACCCAGTACTTC.